This TCR beta chain was sequenced in a study of CD4 and CD8 cells across lung adenocarcinoma regions. One entry per CDR3 protein results from TCRdb running MiXCR on the PCR reads. The table has around 25,000 distinct CDR3 sequences, roughly half seen once. Samples came from patients with localized non-small cell lung adenocarcinoma. This clonotype has only a few counts. This CDR3 has 16 amino acids. CDR1 is SGHAT and CDR2 is FQNNGV in the germline V gene. V gave up 4 bases and J gave up 0 bases, with 13 bases separating them. The TCR was taken from a male donor with lung adenocarcinoma. The CD4 and CD8 labels of this study may be unreliable. Sequencing was carried out using CD4+ T cells from the center of a lung tumor. The gene calls are TRBV11-2 and TRBJ2-1; possible D gene TRBD2, 5 bases. The chain's CDR3 is CASSSRTLSSYNEQFF. The CDR3 bases are TGTGCCAGCAGCTCTAGGACTCTGAGCTCCTACAATGAGCAGTTCTTC.